By sample share, the clone carrying this T cell receptor (beta chain) is medium-sized. No antigen is known for it. TCR cDNA molecules were tagged individually, and each one carried a unique molecular identifier. MiXCR, run by TCRdb on the 5' RACE reads, gives a single entry per CDR3 protein. The sample includes fewer than 15,000 distinct CDR3 sequences, over 6.5% seen only once; the top ten take about 3.5%. This record belongs to a study of spatial heterogeneity in lung cancer. The germline CDR1 and CDR2 sequences are SEHNR and FQNEAQ (reference sequence). This CDR3 is built from 13 residues. Trimming cost V 7 bases and J 4 bases, with 13 bases left between them. The sample's time point: sample taken at primary tumor resection. Findings and limits, study-wide: The number of expanded tumor alpha and beta chains correlated with mutation number.

The TCR comes from a female donor with early-stage non-small cell lung cancer. V and J are TRBV7-9 and TRBJ1-1; D possibly corresponds to TRBD1 (6 bases). Sequenced material: lung tumor tissue, taken at surgery. CDR3 protein: CASNREQGTEAFF. DNA for the CDR3: TGTGCCAGCAACCGAGAACAGGGCACTGAAGCTTTCTTT.